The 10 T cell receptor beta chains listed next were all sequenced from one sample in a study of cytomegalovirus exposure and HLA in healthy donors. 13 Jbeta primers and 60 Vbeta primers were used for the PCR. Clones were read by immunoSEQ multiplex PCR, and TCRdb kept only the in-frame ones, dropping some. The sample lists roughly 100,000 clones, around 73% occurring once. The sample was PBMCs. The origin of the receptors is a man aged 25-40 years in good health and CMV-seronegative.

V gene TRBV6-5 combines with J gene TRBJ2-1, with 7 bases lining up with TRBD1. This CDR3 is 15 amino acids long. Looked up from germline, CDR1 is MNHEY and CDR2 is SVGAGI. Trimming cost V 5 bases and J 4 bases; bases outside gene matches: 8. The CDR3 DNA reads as TGTGCCAGCAGTCAAACCGGGACAGCTTACAATGAGCAGTTCTTC. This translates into CASSQTGTAYNEQFF.

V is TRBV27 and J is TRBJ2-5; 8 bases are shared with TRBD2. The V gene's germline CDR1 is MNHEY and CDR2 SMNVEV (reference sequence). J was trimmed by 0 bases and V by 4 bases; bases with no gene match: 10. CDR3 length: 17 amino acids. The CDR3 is CASSSKVTSGNQETQYF. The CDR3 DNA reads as TGTGCCAGCAGTTCTAAGGTAACTAGCGGAAACCAAGAGACCCAGTACTTC.

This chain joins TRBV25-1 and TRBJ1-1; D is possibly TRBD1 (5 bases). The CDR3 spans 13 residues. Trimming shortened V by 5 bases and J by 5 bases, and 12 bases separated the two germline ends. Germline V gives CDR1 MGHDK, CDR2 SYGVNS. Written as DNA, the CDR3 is TGTGCCAGCAGTTATACCGGGGGTACTGAAGCTTTCTTT. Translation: CASSYTGGTEAFF.

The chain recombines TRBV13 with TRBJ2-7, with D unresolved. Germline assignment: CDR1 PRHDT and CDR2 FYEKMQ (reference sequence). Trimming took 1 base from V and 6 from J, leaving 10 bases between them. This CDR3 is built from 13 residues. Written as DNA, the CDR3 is TGTGCCAGCAGCTTAGACAGTTCGACCGAGCAGTACTTC. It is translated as CASSLDSSTEQYF.

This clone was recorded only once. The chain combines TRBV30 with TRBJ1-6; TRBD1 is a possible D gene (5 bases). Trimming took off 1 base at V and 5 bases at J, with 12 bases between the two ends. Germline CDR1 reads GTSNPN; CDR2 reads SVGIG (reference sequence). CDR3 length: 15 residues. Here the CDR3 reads CAWSAEDTDNSPLHF. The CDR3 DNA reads TGTGCCTGGAGTGCAGAGGACACGGATAATTCACCCCTCCACTTT.

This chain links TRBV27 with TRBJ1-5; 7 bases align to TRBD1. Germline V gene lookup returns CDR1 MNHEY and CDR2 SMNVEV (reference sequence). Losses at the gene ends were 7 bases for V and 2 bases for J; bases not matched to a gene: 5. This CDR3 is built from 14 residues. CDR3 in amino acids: CASTDGQGNQPQHF. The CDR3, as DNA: TGTGCCAGCACGGATGGACAGGGCAATCAGCCCCAGCATTTT.

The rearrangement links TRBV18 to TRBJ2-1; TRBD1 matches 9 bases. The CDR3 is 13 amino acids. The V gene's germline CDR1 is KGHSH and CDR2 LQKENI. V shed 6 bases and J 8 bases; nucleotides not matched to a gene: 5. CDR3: CASSPGTGYEQFF. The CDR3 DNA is TGTGCCAGCTCGCCGGGGACAGGGTATGAGCAGTTCTTC. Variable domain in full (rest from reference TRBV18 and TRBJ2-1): NAGVMQNPRHLVRRRGQEARLRCSPMKGHSHVYWYRQLPEEGLKFMVYLQKENIIDESGMPKERFSAEFPKEGPSILRIQQVVRGDSAAYFCASSPGTGYEQFFGPGTRLTVL.

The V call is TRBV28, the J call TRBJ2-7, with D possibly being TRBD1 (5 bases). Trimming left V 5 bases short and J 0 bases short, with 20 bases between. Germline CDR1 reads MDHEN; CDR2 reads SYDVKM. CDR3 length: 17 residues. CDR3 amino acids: CASSLYFEQAFSYEQYF. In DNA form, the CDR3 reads TGTGCCAGCAGTCTTTACTTCGAACAGGCTTTCTCCTACGAGCAGTACTTC.

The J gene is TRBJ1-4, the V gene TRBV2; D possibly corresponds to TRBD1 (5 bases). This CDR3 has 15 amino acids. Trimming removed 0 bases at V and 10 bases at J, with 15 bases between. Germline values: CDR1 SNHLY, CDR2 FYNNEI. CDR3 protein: CASSEARQGIGKLFF. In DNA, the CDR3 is TGTGCCAGCAGTGAAGCCCGGCAGGGCATTGGAAAACTGTTTTTT.

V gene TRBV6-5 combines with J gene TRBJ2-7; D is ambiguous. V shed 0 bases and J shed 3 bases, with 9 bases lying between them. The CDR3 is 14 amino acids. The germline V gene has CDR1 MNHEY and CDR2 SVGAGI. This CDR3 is CASSYSIPSYEQYF. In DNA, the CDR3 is TGTGCCAGCAGTTACTCGATCCCCAGCTACGAGCAGTACTTC.